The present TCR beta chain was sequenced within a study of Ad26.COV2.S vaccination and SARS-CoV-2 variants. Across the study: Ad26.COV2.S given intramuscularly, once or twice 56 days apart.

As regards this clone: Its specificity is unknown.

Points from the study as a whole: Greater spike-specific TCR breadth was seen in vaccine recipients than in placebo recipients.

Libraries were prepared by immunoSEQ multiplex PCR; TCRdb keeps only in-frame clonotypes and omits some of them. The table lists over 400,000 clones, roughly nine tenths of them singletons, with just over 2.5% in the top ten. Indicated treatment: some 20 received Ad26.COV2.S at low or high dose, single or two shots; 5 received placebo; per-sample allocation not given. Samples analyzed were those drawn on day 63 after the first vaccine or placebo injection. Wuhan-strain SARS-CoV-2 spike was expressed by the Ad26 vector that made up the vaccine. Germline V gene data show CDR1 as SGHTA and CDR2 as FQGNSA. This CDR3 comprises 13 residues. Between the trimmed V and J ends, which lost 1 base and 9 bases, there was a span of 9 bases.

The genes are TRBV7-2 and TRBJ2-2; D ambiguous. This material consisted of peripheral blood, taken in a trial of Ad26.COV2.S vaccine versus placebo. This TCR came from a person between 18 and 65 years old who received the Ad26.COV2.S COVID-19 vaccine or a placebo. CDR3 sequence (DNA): TGTGCCAGCAGCTTAGGATTGATTCGGGAGCTGTTTTTT. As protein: CASSLGLIRELFF.